This T cell receptor beta chain was sequenced for a study of T cell clones after liver transplantation. The study, taken as a whole, reports: In most of the 8 subjects, circulating graft-donor-reactive CD4 TCRbeta sequences fell significantly after transplant. Low donor cell numbers restricted donor-reactive repertoire measurement in a couple of subjects. Donor-reactive sequences fell more than third party-reactive ones, suggesting partial deletion.

On this clone itself: Its antigen is currently unknown.

Trimming cost V 5 bases and J 4 bases; bases outside gene matches: 10. The CDR3 spans 15 residues. The V gene's germline CDR1 is SGHTA and CDR2 FQGTGA. Here immunoSEQ multiplex PCR was the method, and the copy in TCRdb shows in-frame clones only, minus some. The sample records 25,000 to 35,000 clones, around 94% being singletons. This receptor was obtained from a human patient who received a liver transplant. Some T cells may have originated in the graft donor. The rearrangement joins TRBV7-3 to TRBJ2-7; 8 bases match TRBD2. The specimen was CD8+ T cells from blood, collected 12 months after liver transplant. CDR3 DNA sequence: TGTGCCAGCAGCCCCCAAGCGGGAGCGGCATACGAGCAGTACTTC. This sequence encodes CASSPQAGAAYEQYF.